This is a list of T cell receptor beta chains from one sample in a study of cytomegalovirus exposure and HLA in healthy donors. TCRdb's table, derived via immunoSEQ multiplex PCR, lists solely in-frame clones and lacks some. The data hold under 100,000 clones, with less than 80% observed a single time. Sample: PBMCs. The receptors derive from a man between 25 and 39 years old in good health and CMV-seronegative. The CDR3 runs from the conserved cysteine through the conserved F or W. Each record gives: D gene, V gene, clone size, J gene, CDR3 DNA, CDR3 protein. The D gene is left open where the match is weak. Some rows have no size entry. The others give once, few or many, or a class for an expanded clone.

>TRBD2|TRBV7-9|-|TRBJ2-6
TGTGCCAGCAGCTTGGGAGGGACTGGGGCCAACGTCCTGACTTTC
CASSLGGTGANVLTF
>-|TRBV30|-|TRBJ1-1
TGTGCCTGGAGTCCCCAGGGAGGGAACACTGAAGCTTTCTTT
CAWSPQGGNTEAFF
>TRBD2|TRBV11-2|-|TRBJ2-3
TGTGCCAGCAGCTTAGGAGGGGCGGGAGGGTACACAGATACGCAGTATTTT
CASSLGGAGGYTDTQYF
>-|TRBV7-2|-|TRBJ2-7
TGTGCCAGCAGCTTAGACAGACGCGAGCAGTACTTC
CASSLDRREQYF
>TRBD1|TRBV29-1|-|TRBJ2-4
TGCAGCTTTGAAAGACAGGGTGGAAACATTCAGTACTTC
CSFERQGGNIQYF
>-|TRBV2|-|TRBJ1-2
TGTGCCAGCAGTGGGGAGTCCCCGTCGTATGGCTACACCTTC
CASSGESPSYGYTF
>-|TRBV7-8|-|TRBJ1-6
TGTGCCAGCAGCTTGGGAGACACCTCCTATAATTCACCCCTCCACTTT
CASSLGDTSYNSPLHF
>TRBD2|TRBV5-1|-|TRBJ2-1
TGCGCCAGCAGCTTACTAGCGGGAGCCTCCAATGAGCAGTTCTTC
CASSLLAGASNEQFF
>TRBD2|TRBV6-1|-|TRBJ2-1
TGTGCCAGCAGCCCTACTAGCGGGGACTACAATGAGCAGTTCTTC
CASSPTSGDYNEQFF
>TRBD1|TRBV6-5|-|TRBJ2-7
TGTGCCAGCAGACGAACTCGGGGGACAGGGGCCGAGCAGTACTTC
CASRRTRGTGAEQYF
>TRBD1|TRBV10-3|-|TRBJ2-3
TGTGCCATCAGTGAGGGGACAGGCTTTGGGACGCAGTATTTT
CAISEGTGFGTQYF
>-|TRBV6-1|-|TRBJ2-7
TGTGCCAGCAGTAAGGGGGTAGAAGGTAACTACGAGCAGTACTTC
CASSKGVEGNYEQYF
>-|TRBV28|-|TRBJ1-4
TGTGCCAGCCAAAACATCGCAACTAATGAAAAACTGTTTTTT
CASQNIATNEKLFF
>-|TRBV28|-|TRBJ1-4
TGTGCCAGCAGTTCCGGACTGGACAGTCTGTTTTTT
CASSSGLDSLFF
>-|TRBV4-3|few|TRBJ1-1
TGCGCCAGCAGCCAGCTCACAGGGCAAGAAGCTTTCTTT
CASSQLTGQEAFF
>TRBD2|TRBV18|-|TRBJ2-7
TGTGCCAGCTCACCGGAGAAACTAGCGTCCCACGAGCAGTACTTC
CASSPEKLASHEQYF
>-|TRBV11-2|-|TRBJ1-1
TGTGCCAGCAGCTTAGATCGGGGCACTGAAGCTTTCTTT
CASSLDRGTEAFF
>TRBD1|TRBV6-6|-|TRBJ1-1
TGTGCCAGCAGTCCCTTTACAGGGGGGGACACTGAAGCTTTCTTT
CASSPFTGGDTEAFF
>-|TRBV19|-|TRBJ2-2
TGTGCCAGTACCCACCTCGGTGAGAACACCGGGGAGCTGTTTTTT
CASTHLGENTGELFF
>-|TRBV11-3|-|TRBJ2-7
TGTGCCAGCAGCTTAGAGGACGGGGACGAGCAGTACTTC
CASSLEDGDEQYF
>TRBD1|TRBV30|-|TRBJ2-7
TGTGCCTGGAGAGGGAAGGGGACAGGGGCCTACGAGCAGTACTTC
CAWRGKGTGAYEQYF